The sequence of this T cell receptor (beta chain) was determined in a study of cytomegalovirus exposure and HLA in healthy donors. PCR was performed using 60 Vbeta and 13 Jbeta primers. Assay used: immunoSEQ multiplex PCR; TCRdb lists only in-frame clones, some missing. This sample has some 130,000 clones, with more than 8% found just once. With V trimmed by 8 bases and J by 5 bases, 12 bases remained unmatched. The CDR3 length is 15 residues. The germline gives CDR1 MNHNY, CDR2 SVGAGI (reference sequence). Sequenced material: PBMCs. This chain connects TRBV6-6 to TRBJ2-7; 10 bases agree with TRBD1. The TCR was taken from a man aged 50 to 60 in good health and CMV-seronegative. CDR3: CASVKPGQGPHEQYF. The CDR3 DNA reads as TGTGCCAGCGTCAAACCGGGACAGGGGCCCCACGAGCAGTACTTC.